The sequence of this T cell receptor beta chain was determined in a study of cytomegalovirus exposure and HLA in healthy donors (dated by TCRdb to 2015 to 2018). As for the study more broadly: An earlier analysis of fewer than 750 of the donors reported under 300 Gb of sequence data and around 110 million unique TCR beta sequences obtained from around 190 million T cells. Rather than drawing on any new phenotypic data, the later analysis identified candidate immune exposures from TCR beta sequences and the way those sequences occurred across donors. A later genetic analysis used genome-wide SNP genotypes for about three fifths of the 666 donors, treating that subset as a discovery cohort. A separate validation cohort of some 130 different subjects was used in addition to the roughly 670-subject first cohort. The number of donors typed differed by locus, with roughly 620-630 for A, B, C, DRB1 and DQB1, around 500 for DQA1, 600 to 610 for DPA1, and around 430 for DPB1. In a later analysis, previously published TCR beta repertoires from 550 to 700 donors were re-analyzed and high-resolution HLA genotyping was added so that TCR occurrence patterns could be studied. The study combined high-throughput TCR immunosequencing, statistical association of individual TCRs with disease status, and machine learning to predict cytomegalovirus infection status. Approximately 300 gigabases of sequencing data and around 80 million unique TCR sequences made up an early release that covered fewer than 650 HLA-typed donors. Both class I and class II loci were covered by HLA typing, at four-digit resolution. Among the roughly 430 genotyped donors, around 81% belonged to the genetic ancestry cluster associated with self-reported Caucasian donors. Across under 500 genotyped donors of the cohort, an average of approximately 220,000 unique TCR beta nucleotide sequences per donor were sequenced, and roughly 17% of those sequences were non-productive. Because of strong linkage in the cohort, roughly five DR-DQ haplotypes were treated as single units for association and clustering. Donor age, sex, ethnicity and CMV serostatus were compiled together with the repertoire data. An earlier analysis of 587 of the donors applied high-throughput TCR beta sequencing to assess whether each TCR beta V gene segment acted as functional or pseudogenic. The study aimed to test whether signatures of past pathogen exposure could be identified by cataloging public T cell receptors. The study profiled the T cell repertoires of 500 to 800 subjects by immunosequencing and related them to cytomegalovirus serostatus. All discovery cohort repertoires had been generated using a single sequencing platform. Broader findings and caveats from the paper: In an earlier analysis of about 600 of the donors, most TCR beta V segments appeared in productive rearrangements about 87% or about 30% of the time, broadly matching IMGT annotations. A few of the identified cytomegalovirus-associated TCR beta chains were confirmed in vitro to be specific for cytomegalovirus antigens. Because HLA typing was unavailable for some donors at each locus, only the typed subset was used in association tests. A group of highly shared sequence variants was considered likely to be a technical artifact of the sequencing pipeline. Compared with the approximately 720-donor mean, donors in an Asian-associated ancestry cluster had fewer N-insertions in productive TCRs, according to a later genetic analysis. The study listed 164 TCR beta chains as associated with cytomegalovirus. In a later genetic analysis, a missense DCLRE1C variant was associated with V-gene and J-gene trimming of TCR beta chains, and the association was replicated in an independent cohort. Cytomegalovirus status was reported to be diagnosed by the classifier with high specificity and sensitivity in both the original and validation cohorts. The 87-base-pair reads could not distinguish some IMGT-functional V segments, including TRBV6-2 and TRBV6-3, so those segments were excluded. Because counts were too low, seventeen rarely observed V segments, including chromosome 9 orphons, were excluded from the earlier analysis of 587 of the donors. According to the authors, the approach could potentially be generalized to other disease states and immunological phenotypes. A later analysis associated approximately 17,000 TCR beta sequences with specific HLA alleles at a false discovery rate of 0.05. The presence/absence analyses assumed that sequencing depth was roughly uniform across donors, and that assumption may not be true. When HLA alleles, especially DR and DQ, strongly co-occurred, attributing TCR associations to individual alleles was difficult. Immune exposure information for the cohort was limited to CMV serostatus. This cohort had only TCR beta chains sequenced, and the lack of alpha or paired-chain data limited which features could be detected. According to a later analysis, TCR association rates differed among HLA loci, with DRB1 alleles showing the most associated TCRs and HLA-C alleles showing the fewest. Linkage disequilibrium might explain the correlated functional status among segregating V segments, but an unknown experimental factor could not be excluded. In a later analysis, HLA-associated TCR beta chains showed more clonal expansion and lower generation probabilities than non-associated chains that were equally common. A further reported finding was that TCR beta sequences accurately predicted the HLA-A and HLA-B alleles for most subjects in the first cohort. Across donors, most TCR sequences were observed very rarely, whereas some public TCRs were present in many individuals. A later analysis found that most CMV-associated TCR beta chains appeared HLA-restricted, with HLA associations seemingly driven largely by CMV exposure. Several of the top co-occurrence clusters appeared to be linked to parvovirus B19, influenza, CMV and Epstein-Barr virus, according to a later analysis.

The library was made by the immunoSEQ multiplex PCR assay. The multiplex PCR relied on a mix of 60 forward primers for TCR Vbeta segments and 13 reverse primers for TCR Jbeta segments. The CDR3 region of rearranged TCR beta genes was amplified from genomic DNA by a multiplex PCR assay. The Illumina HiSeq System was used to sequence the amplified TCR beta libraries as 87-base-pair reads. The authors processed their data as follows. Across the 670 or so repertoires, a later analysis counted tens of millions of unique TCR beta chains, roughly 11 million of which were shared by at least two donors. Raw reads were error-corrected and collapsed into unique sequences by a nearest-neighbor algorithm in which closely related sequences were merged to remove PCR and sequencing errors. V, D and J gene segments were assigned by aligning CDR3 sequences to IMGT reference sequences. Each retained sequence needed at least a six-nucleotide match to both a V gene segment and a J gene segment. A rearrangement counted as productive if the CDR3 had no stop codons and remained in frame with V and J, and every other rearrangement counted as non-productive. CDR3 was defined according to IMGT convention as the region running from the second conserved V-encoded cysteine to the conserved J-encoded phenylalanine. In an earlier analysis of approximately 590 of the donors, sequences lacking an unambiguous match to a single V gene segment were excluded. An earlier analysis of several hundred of the donors called V segments functional above 56.7% productive rearrangements and segregating when the between-donor standard deviation exceeded 5%. A statistical classification framework was built for diagnosing cytomegalovirus status from the catalog of TCR beta chain sequences. V and J gene assignment, in a later analysis, came from comparing TCR nucleotide sequences with IMGT/GENE-DB human TR gene sequences. Using the TCRdist pipeline, a later analysis assigned CDR3 sequences along with most-parsimonious VDJ recombination scenarios. In a later analysis, every TCR beta chain was defined by the combination of its CDR3 amino acid sequence and its V-gene family, and reads without a unique V-gene family were dropped. A later analysis removed several hundred highly shared, low-generation-probability nucleotide sequences to deal with suspected cross-contamination and a sequencing artifact. In a later analysis, a clonal expansion index for each public chain was calculated from normalized within-repertoire ranks of inferred template counts. In a later analysis, generation probabilities were computed with a VDJ recombination model fitted to out-of-frame rearrangements, and the resulting probabilities were checked against IGoR. In a later analysis, hypergeometric tests were used to score TCR-TCR, TCR-HLA and TCR-CMV co-occurrence, with a repertoire-size bias correction applied to TCR pairs. A later analysis estimated false discovery rates by permuting HLA or CMV assignments 20 times. In a later analysis, co-occurring TCRs were grouped with DBSCAN, and TCRdist sequence similarity was added when clustering was performed within HLA-allele-positive subsets. Co-occurrence clustering excluded repertoires with fewer than 30,000 or more than 120,000 public chains, plus five with anomalous nucleotide sharing. TCRdb took over this immuneACCESS table, retaining in-frame rearrangements with V and J assigned. Such tables are incomplete; in checked studies, under half of the missing clones stem from an unresolved V gene, and the remainder is unexplained. V and J calls and clone size are those listed in that table; D and trimming were worked out from the DNA. This sample has some 140,000 clones in its table, and 76% of those were observed once. The top ten hold roughly 1.8% of the sample.

On this clone itself: Its antigen is currently not known. Base qualities are missing; no much larger clone stands one base away.

Measured from the cysteine to the phenylalanine, the CDR3 is 13 residues long. The retained sequence is limited to the CDR3, 39 bases, with the frame set at the first base. At the junction V is shortened by 7 bases and J by 1 base, with 10 bases in between. Per the germline V gene, MNHNS is the CDR1 and SASEGT is the CDR2. The cohort was made up of approximately 670 healthy bone marrow donors. All cohort members were sampled while nominally healthy, although unrecorded immune exposures were likely present. The donor was CMV seropositive and was included in the group of 290 or so seropositive cohort members. Each donor provided a peripheral blood sample, and peripheral blood mononuclear cells were used for TCR beta sequencing. The Qiagen DNeasy Blood Extraction Kit was used to extract genomic DNA from the blood cell samples.

This clonotype originated in a female donor in good health and CMV-seropositive. Source material: PBMCs. The V and J genes are TRBV6-1 and TRBJ1-1; the D gene cannot be resolved reliably. The sequenced DNA: TGTGCCAGCACCCAGATACGGAACACTGAAGCTTTCTTT. The encoded protein is CASTQIRNTEAFF.